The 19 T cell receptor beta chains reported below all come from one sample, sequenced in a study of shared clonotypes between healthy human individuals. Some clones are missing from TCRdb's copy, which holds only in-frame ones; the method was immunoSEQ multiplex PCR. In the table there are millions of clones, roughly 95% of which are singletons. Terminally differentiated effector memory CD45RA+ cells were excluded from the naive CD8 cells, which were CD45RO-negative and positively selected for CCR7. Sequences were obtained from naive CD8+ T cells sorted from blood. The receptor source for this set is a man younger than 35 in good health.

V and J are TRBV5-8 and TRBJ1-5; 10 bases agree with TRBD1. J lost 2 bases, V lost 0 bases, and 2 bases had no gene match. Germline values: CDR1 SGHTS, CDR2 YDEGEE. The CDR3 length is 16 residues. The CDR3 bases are TGTGCCAGCAGCTTGGTAGGGACAGGGGGCAATCAGCCCCAGCATTTT. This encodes CASSLVGTGGNQPQHF.

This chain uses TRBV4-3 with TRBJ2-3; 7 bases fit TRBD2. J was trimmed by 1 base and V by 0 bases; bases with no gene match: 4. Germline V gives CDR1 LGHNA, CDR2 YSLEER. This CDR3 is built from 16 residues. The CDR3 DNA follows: TGCGCCAGCAGCCAAGAGTGGACTAGTGGCACAGATACGCAGTATTTT. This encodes CASSQEWTSGTDTQYF.

CDR3 coding DNA: TGTGCCAGCAGTGTCGGGACAGGGCTCAATTCACCCCTCCACTTT. This encodes CASSVGTGLNSPLHF. The chain combines TRBV27 with TRBJ1-6, with TRBD1 identical over 9 bases. Germline values: CDR1 MNHEY, CDR2 SMNVEV (reference sequence). Trimming took 5 bases from V and 7 from J; bases not matched to a gene: 6. The CDR3 is 15 amino acids.

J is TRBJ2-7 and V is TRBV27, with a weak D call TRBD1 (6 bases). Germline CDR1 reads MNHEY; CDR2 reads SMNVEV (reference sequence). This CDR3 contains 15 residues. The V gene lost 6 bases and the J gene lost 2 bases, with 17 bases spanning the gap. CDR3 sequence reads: CASRITGSYTYEQYF. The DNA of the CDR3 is TGTGCCAGCAGGATTACAGGGTCGTATACCTACGAGCAGTACTTC.

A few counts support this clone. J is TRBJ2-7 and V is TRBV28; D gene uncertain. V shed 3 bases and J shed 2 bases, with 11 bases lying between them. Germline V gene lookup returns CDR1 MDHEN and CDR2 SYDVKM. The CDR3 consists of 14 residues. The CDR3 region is CASSFPDRAYEQYF. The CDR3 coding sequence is TGTGCCAGCAGTTTTCCGGACCGAGCCTACGAGCAGTACTTC.

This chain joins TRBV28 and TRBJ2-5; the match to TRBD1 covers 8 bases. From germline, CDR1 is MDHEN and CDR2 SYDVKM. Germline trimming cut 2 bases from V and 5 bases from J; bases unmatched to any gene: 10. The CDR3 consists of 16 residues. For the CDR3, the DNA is TGTGCCAGCAGTTTAGGGTACAGGGGGTTGGAGGAGACCCAGTACTTC. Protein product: CASSLGYRGLEETQYF.

The CDR3 DNA sequence: TGTGCCAGCAGTCCGGGGGGGGAGAACCAGCCCCAGCATTTT. It encodes CASSPGGENQPQHF. The chain joins TRBV6-6 to TRBJ1-5; D perhaps matches TRBD1 (5 bases). V lost 5 bases and J 7 bases, leaving 15 bases between the germline ends. The CDR3 length is 14 residues. Germline values: CDR1 MNHNY, CDR2 SVGAGI (reference sequence).

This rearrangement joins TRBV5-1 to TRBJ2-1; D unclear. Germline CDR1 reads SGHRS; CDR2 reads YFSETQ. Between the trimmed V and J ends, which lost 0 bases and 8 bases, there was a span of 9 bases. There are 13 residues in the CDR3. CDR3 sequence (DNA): TGCGCCAGCAGCTTGGAAAGAGGACATGAGCAGTTCTTC. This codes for CASSLERGHEQFF.

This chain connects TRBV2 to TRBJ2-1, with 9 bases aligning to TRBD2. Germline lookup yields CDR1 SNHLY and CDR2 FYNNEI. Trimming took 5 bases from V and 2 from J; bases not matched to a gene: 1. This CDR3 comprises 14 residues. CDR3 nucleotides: TGTGCCAGCAGTATAGCGGGGGCCTACAATGAGCAGTTCTTC. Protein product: CASSIAGAYNEQFF. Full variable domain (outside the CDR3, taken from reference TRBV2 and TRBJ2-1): EPEVTQTPSHQVTQMGQEVILRCVPISNHLYFYWYRQILGQKVEFLVSFYNNEISEKSEIFDDQFSVERPDGSNFTLKIRSTKLEDSAMYFCASSIAGAYNEQFFGPGTRLTVL.

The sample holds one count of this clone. The CDR3 DNA follows: TGTGCCAGCAGCTTGACTAGCGAGGATACCCCCGGAGAAAATGAGCAGTTCTTC. Protein sequence: CASSLTSEDTPGENEQFF. The V gene is TRBV11-2, the J gene TRBJ2-1; 8 nucleotides line up with TRBD2. The germline CDR1 and CDR2 sequences are SGHAT and FQNNGV. V dropped 3 bases and J dropped 7; count of bases not matched to a gene: 17. CDR3 size: 18 residues.

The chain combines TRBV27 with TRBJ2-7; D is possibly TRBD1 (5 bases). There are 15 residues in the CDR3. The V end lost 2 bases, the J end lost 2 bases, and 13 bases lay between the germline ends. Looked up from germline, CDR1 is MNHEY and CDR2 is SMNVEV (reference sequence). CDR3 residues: CASSLGQGFAYEQYF. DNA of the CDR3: TGTGCCAGCAGTTTAGGGCAGGGTTTCGCCTACGAGCAGTACTTC.

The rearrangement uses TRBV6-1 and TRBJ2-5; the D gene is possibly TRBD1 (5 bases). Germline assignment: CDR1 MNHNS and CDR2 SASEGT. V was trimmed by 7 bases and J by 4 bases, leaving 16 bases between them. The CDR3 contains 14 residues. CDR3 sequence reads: CASTPGSVLETQYF. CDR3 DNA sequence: TGTGCCAGCACCCCAGGGTCGGTGCTAGAGACCCAGTACTTC.

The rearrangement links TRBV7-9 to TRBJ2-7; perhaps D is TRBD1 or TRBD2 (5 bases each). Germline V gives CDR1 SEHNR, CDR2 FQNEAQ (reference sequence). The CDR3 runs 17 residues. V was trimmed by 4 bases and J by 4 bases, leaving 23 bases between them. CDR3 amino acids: CASSSTGRGRVFYEQYF. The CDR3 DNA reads TGTGCCAGCAGCTCCACCGGCCGGGGCAGGGTATTTTACGAGCAGTACTTC.

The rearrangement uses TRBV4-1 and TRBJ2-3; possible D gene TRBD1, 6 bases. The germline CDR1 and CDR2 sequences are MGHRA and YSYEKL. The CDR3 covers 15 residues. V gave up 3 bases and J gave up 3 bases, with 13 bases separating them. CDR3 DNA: TGCGCCAGCAGCCATCGACAGGCAATAACAGATACGCAGTATTTT. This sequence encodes CASSHRQAITDTQYF.

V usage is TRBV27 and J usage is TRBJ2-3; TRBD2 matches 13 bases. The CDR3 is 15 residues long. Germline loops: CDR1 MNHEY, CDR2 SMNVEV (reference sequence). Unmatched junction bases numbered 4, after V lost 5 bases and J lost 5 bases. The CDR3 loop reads CASSILAGGRDTQYF. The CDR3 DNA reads TGTGCCAGCAGTATACTAGCGGGGGGGCGAGATACGCAGTATTTT.

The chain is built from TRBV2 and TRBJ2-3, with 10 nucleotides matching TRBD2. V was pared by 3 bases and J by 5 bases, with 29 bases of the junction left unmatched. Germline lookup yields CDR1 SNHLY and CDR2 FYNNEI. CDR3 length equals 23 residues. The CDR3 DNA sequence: TGTGCCAGCAGTGATGCAGGGGTGCGCGGGGAAAGCGGGAGGGCCGGTTATGGAGATACGCAGTATTTT. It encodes CASSDAGVRGESGRAGYGDTQYF.

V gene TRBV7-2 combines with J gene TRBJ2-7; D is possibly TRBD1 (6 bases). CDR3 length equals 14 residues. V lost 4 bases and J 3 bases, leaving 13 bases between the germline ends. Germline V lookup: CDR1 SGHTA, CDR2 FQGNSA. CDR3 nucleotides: TGTGCCAGCAGCTCCCCGGGACATGACTACGAGCAGTACTTC. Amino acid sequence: CASSSPGHDYEQYF.

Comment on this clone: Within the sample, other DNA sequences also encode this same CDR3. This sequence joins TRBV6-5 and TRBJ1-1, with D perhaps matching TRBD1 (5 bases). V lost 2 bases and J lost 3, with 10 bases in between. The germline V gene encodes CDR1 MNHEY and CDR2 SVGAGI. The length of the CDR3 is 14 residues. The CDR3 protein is CASSYREGDTEAFF. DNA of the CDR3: TGTGCCAGCAGTTACAGGGAAGGGGACACTGAAGCTTTCTTT.

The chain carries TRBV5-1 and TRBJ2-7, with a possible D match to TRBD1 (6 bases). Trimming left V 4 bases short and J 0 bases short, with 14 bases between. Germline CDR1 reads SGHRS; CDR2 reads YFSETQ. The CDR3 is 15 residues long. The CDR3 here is CASSVDRSYSYEQYF. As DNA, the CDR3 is TGCGCCAGCAGCGTTGACAGGTCGTACTCCTACGAGCAGTACTTC.